The 7 T cell receptor beta chains below all came from one sample that was sequenced in a study of T cell changes during pregnancy in multiple sclerosis. Only in-frame clones appear in the TCRdb table, and some are missing; sequencing was by immunoSEQ multiplex PCR. The repertoire holds around 35,000 clones, with approximately 90% as singletons. The sequencing used CD8+ T cells from peripheral blood mononuclear cells, collected in the first trimester of pregnancy. These receptors were obtained from a female donor with multiple sclerosis, enrolled in a pregnancy study.

A single count supports this clone. The genes are TRBV28 and TRBJ2-5, with TRBD2 as a possible D gene (6 bases). V lost 2 bases and J 2 bases, leaving 12 bases between the germline ends. CDR1 and CDR2 (germline): MDHEN, SYDVKM. This CDR3 has 15 residues. The CDR3 reads CASSLGTSLQETQYF. CDR3 DNA sequence: TGTGCCAGCAGTTTAGGCACTAGCTTACAAGAGACCCAGTACTTC.

The chain uses TRBV6-5 and TRBJ2-3; tentatively, D is TRBD1 (5 bases). Germline loops: CDR1 MNHEY, CDR2 SVGAGI. V lost 0 bases and J 4 bases, leaving 11 bases between the germline ends. This CDR3 comprises 15 residues. Here the CDR3 DNA reads TGTGCCAGCAGTTACTCGACAGCCTCGGCAGATACGCAGTATTTT. Translating gives CASSYSTASADTQYF.

The chain joins TRBV19 to TRBJ1-1; D unclear. The CDR3 is 11 residues long. Germline assignment: CDR1 LNHDA and CDR2 SQIVND (reference sequence). V shed 7 bases and J shed 3 bases, with 6 bases lying between them. The CDR3 DNA is TGTGCCAGTATCTCTTACACTGAAGCTTTCTTT. This codes for CASISYTEAFF.

The V gene is TRBV28, the J gene TRBJ1-2, with 10 bases fitting TRBD1. Trimming took 7 bases from V and 5 from J; bases not matched to a gene: 10. The germline V gene has CDR1 MDHEN and CDR2 SYDVKM. The CDR3 totals 15 residues. The CDR3 sequence: CASTKLGTGVYGYTF. CDR3 bases: TGTGCCAGCACCAAACTCGGGACAGGGGTATATGGCTACACCTTC.

J is TRBJ2-1 and V is TRBV18, with a possible D match to TRBD2 (6 bases). The V end lost 4 bases, the J end lost 8 bases, and 12 bases lay between the germline ends. Germline CDR1 KGHSH, CDR2 LQKENI. CDR3 length equals 13 residues. CDR3 sequence: CASSLGGLDEQFF. In DNA, the CDR3 is TGTGCCAGCTCACTCGGAGGGCTAGATGAGCAGTTCTTC.

In this sample, this clone turned up once. This rearrangement joins TRBV28 to TRBJ2-7, with TRBD1 matching over 7 bases. Germline V gene sequence: CDR1 MDHEN, CDR2 SYDVKM. The CDR3 contains 14 residues. J was trimmed by 4 bases and V by 6 bases; bases with no gene match: 9. The CDR3: CASSQQGFGYEQYF. As DNA, the CDR3 is TGTGCCAGCAGCCAACAGGGGTTCGGTTACGAGCAGTACTTC.

V is TRBV27 and J is TRBJ2-1; the D is unclear. The CDR3 is 13 amino acids. The germline V and J ends were trimmed by 6 bases and 3 bases, with 9 bases remaining between them. Germline V gene sequence: CDR1 MNHEY, CDR2 SMNVEV (reference sequence). Here the CDR3 reads CASSSRFYNEQFF. DNA for the CDR3: TGTGCCAGCAGCTCTAGGTTCTACAATGAGCAGTTCTTC.